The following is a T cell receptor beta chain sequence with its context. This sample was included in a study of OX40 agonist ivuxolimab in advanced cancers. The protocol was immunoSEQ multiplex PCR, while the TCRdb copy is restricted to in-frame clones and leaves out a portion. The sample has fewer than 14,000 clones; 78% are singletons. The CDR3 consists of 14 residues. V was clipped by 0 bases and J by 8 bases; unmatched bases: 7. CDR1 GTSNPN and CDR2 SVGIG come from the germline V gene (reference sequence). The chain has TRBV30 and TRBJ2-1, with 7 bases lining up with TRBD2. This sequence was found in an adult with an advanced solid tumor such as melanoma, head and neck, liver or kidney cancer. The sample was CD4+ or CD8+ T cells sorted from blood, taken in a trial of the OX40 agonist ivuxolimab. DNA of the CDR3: TGTGCCTGGAGTGTTTTGGCGGGAGTGTATGAGCAGTTCTTC. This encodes CAWSVLAGVYEQFF.